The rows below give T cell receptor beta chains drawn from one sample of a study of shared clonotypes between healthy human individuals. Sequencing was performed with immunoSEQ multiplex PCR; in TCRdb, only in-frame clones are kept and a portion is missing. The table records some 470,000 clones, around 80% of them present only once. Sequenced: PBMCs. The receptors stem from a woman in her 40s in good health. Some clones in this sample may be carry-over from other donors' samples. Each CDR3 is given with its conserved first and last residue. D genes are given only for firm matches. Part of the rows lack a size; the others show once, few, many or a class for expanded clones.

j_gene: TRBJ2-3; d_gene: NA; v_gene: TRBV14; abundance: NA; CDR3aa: CASSPSSSYTDTQYF; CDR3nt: TGTGCCAGCAGCCCATCCAGCTCATACACAGATACGCAGTATTTT
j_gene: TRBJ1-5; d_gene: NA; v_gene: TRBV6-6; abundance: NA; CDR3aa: CASSYPGVRGDQPQHF; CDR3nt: TGTGCCAGCAGTTACCCCGGGGTTAGAGGGGATCAGCCCCAGCATTTT
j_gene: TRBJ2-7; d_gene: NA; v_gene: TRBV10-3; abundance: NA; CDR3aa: CAISEGDIEQYF; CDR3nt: TGTGCCATCAGTGAGGGGGACATCGAGCAGTACTTC
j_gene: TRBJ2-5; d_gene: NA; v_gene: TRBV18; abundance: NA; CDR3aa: CASSPLGRETQYF; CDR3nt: TGTGCCAGCTCACCACTGGGGCGGGAGACCCAGTACTTC
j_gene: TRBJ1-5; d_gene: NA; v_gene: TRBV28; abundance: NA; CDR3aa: CASTFIGREGNQPQHF; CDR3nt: TGTGCCAGCACTTTTATCGGCAGGGAAGGCAATCAGCCCCAGCATTTT
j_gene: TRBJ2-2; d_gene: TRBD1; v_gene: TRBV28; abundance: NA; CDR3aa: CASSLGGTGDFAGELFF; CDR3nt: TGTGCCAGCAGTTTAGGCGGGACAGGGGATTTCGCCGGGGAGCTGTTTTTT
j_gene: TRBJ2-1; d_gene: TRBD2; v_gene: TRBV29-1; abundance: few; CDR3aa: CSVALGLAGGFEQFF; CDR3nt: TGCAGCGTTGCCCTGGGACTAGCGGGAGGGTTTGAGCAGTTCTTC
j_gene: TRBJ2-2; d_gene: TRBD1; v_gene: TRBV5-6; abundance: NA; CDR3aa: CASSWGQGGLGTGELFF; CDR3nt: TGTGCCAGCAGCTGGGGACAGGGGGGATTGGGCACCGGGGAGCTGTTTTTT
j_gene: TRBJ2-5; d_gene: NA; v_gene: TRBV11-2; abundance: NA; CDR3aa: CASSATTGFVETQYF; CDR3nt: TGTGCCAGCAGCGCAACTACAGGGTTCGTGGAGACCCAGTACTTC
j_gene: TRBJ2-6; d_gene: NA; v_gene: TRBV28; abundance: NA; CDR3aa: CASTNAGSGANVLTF; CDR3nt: TGTGCCAGCACCAATGCAGGGTCCGGGGCCAACGTCCTGACTTTC
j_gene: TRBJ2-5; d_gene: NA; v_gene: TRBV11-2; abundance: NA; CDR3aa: CASSPSRETQYF; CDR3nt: TGTGCCAGCAGCCCCTCGCGAGAGACCCAGTACTTC
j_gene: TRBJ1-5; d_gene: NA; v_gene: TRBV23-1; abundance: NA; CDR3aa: CASSRMSREPQHF; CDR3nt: TGCGCCAGCAGTCGGATGTCACGGGAGCCCCAGCATTTT
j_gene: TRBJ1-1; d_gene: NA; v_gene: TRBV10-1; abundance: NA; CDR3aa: CASSESGTNTEAFF; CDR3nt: TGCGCCAGCAGTGAGTCGGGGACGAACACTGAAGCTTTCTTT
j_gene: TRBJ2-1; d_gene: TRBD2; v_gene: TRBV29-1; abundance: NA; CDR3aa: CSVEPAGGPFSEQFF; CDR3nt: TGCAGCGTTGAACCAGCGGGAGGGCCATTTAGTGAGCAGTTCTTC
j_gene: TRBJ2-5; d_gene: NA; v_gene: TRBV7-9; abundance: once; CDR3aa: CASSFRNQETQYF; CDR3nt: TGTGCCAGCAGCTTTAGGAACCAAGAGACCCAGTACTTC
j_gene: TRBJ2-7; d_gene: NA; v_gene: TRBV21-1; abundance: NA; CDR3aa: CASSKRRQTNSYEQYF; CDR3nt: TGTGCCAGCAGCAAAAGGAGACAGACGAACTCCTACGAGCAGTACTTC
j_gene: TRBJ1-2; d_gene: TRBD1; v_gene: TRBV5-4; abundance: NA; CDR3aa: CASQFIEGGGREGGYTF; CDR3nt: TGTGCCAGCCAGTTCATTGAAGGGGGCGGGAGAGAAGGCGGCTACACCTTC
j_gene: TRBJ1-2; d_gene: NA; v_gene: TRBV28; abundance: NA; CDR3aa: CASSDPGRGTF; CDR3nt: TGTGCCAGCAGTGACCCAGGGCGGGGGACCTTC
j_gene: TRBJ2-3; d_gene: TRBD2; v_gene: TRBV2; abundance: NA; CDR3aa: CASSPGTSGTDTQYF; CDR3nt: TGTGCCAGCAGTCCCGGGACTAGCGGCACAGATACGCAGTATTTT
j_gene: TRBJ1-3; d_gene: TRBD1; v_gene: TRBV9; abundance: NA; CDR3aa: CAGLTGQGSHTIYF; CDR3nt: TGTGCCGGCCTTACGGGACAGGGAAGTCACACCATATATTTT
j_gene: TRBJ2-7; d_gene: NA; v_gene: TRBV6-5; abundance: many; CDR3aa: CASSSTIYEQYF; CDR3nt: TGTGCCAGCAGTTCCACGATATACGAGCAGTACTTC
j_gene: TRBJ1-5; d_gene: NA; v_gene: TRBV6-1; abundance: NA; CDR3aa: CASSEAESQPQHF; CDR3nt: TGTGCCAGCAGTGAAGCGGAAAGTCAGCCCCAGCATTTT
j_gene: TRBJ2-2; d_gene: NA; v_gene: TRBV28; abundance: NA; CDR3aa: CASNPGQSGELFF; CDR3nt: TGTGCCAGCAACCCTGGACAGAGCGGGGAGCTGTTTTTT
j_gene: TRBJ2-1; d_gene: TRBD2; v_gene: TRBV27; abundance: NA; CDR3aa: CASSLSASGALQFF; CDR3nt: TGTGCCAGCAGTTTATCCGCTAGCGGGGCCCTGCAGTTCTTC
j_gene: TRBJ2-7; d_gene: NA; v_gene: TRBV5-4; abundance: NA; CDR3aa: CASSAGTAYEQYF; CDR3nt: TGTGCCAGCAGCGCGGGAACTGCCTACGAGCAGTACTTC
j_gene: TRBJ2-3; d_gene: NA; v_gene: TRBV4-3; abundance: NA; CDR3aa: CASSQVGTLTDTQYF; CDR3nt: TGCGCCAGCAGCCAAGTAGGGACTCTTACAGATACGCAGTATTTT
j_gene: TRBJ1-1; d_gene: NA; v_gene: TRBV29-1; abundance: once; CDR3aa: CSVEVQGGTEAFF; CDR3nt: TGCAGCGTTGAAGTCCAGGGTGGGACTGAAGCTTTCTTT
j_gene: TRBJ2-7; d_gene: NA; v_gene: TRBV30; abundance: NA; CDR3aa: CAYRHRGLGEQYF; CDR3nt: TGTGCCTACCGGCATAGGGGGTTAGGGGAGCAGTACTTC